This is a list of T cell receptor beta chains from one sample in a study of blood T cells in healthy people across ages. TCRdb reprocessed the 5' RACE reads with MiXCR, giving one entry per CDR3 protein. The sample has 700,000 or so distinct CDR3 sequences; around a fifth are singletons. Sequencing was carried out using blood. These receptors were obtained from a man in his 70s in good health. Both conserved end residues are part of each CDR3. The D gene is left open where the match is weak. Clone size is stated in some rows and not others, as once, few, many or a class when expanded.

j_call	v_call	clone_size	d_call	cdr3_nt	cdr3_aa
TRBJ1-5	TRBV12-3/TRBV12-4	NA	NA	TGTGCCAGCAGTTATTACCAGCCCCAGCATTTT	CASSYYQPQHF
TRBJ2-3	TRBV14	few	NA	TGTGCCAGCAGCCAAGGGTCAGGGAATGATACGCAGTATTTT	CASSQGSGNDTQYF
TRBJ2-1	TRBV7-2	few	NA	TGTGCCAGCAGCTTATACGGGGGCGAGCAGTTCTTC	CASSLYGGEQFF
TRBJ1-4	TRBV5-1	NA	TRBD1	TGCGCCAGCAGCTTGGCGGTGACAGGGGAAAATGAAAAACTGTTTTTT	CASSLAVTGENEKLFF
TRBJ2-3	TRBV5-1	NA	NA	TGCGCCAGCAGCCGCGGGACAGAAGACACAGATACGCAGTATTTT	CASSRGTEDTDTQYF
TRBJ1-2	TRBV20-1	many	NA	TGCAGTGCCTCCCCAGGTGGGGGGGCGCATGGCTACACCTTC	CSASPGGGAHGYTF
TRBJ1-1	TRBV6-2/TRBV6-3	NA	NA	TGTGCCAGCCTTCTGACAGCCGGTTACACTGAAGCTTTCTTT	CASLLTAGYTEAFF
TRBJ1-2	TRBV12-3/TRBV12-4	few	TRBD1	TGTGCCAGCAGTTTAGGGACAGGGGGCAACGACTATGGCTACACCTTC	CASSLGTGGNDYGYTF
TRBJ1-1	TRBV19	NA	NA	TGTGCCAGTAACCATCCGGTTGGCACTGAAGCTTTCTTT	CASNHPVGTEAFF
TRBJ2-7	TRBV29-1	NA	NA	TGCAGTTCAAGGGGTGCAACTACGGGCGAGCAGTACTTC	CSSRGATTGEQYF
TRBJ1-1	TRBV10-3	NA	TRBD1	TGTGCCATCAGCCCCTGGGGTACAGGGGAGACCACTGAAGCTTTCTTT	CAISPWGTGETTEAFF
TRBJ2-3	TRBV11-2	many	TRBD2	TGTGCCAGCAGCTCACTAGCGGGAGCTACGCAGTATTTT	CASSSLAGATQYF